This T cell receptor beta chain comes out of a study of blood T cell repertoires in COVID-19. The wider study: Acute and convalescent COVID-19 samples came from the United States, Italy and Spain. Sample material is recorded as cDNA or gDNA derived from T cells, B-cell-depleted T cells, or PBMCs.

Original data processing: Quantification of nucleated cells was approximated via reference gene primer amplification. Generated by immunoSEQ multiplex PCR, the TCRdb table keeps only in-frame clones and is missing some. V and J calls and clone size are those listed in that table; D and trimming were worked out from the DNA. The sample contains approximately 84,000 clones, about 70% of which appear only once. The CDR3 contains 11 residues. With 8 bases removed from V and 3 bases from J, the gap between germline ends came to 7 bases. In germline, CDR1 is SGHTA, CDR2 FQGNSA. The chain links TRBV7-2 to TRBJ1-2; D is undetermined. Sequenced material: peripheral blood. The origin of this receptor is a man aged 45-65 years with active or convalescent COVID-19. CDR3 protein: CASRGDYGYTF. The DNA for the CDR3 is TGTGCCAGCCGAGGAGACTATGGCTACACCTTC. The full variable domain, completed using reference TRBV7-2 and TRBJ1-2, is GAGVSQSPSNKVTEKGKDVELRCDPISGHTALYWYRQSLGQGLEFLIYFQGNSAPDKSGLPSDRFSAERTGGSVSTLTIQRTQQEDSAVYLCASRGDYGYTFGSGTRLTVV.